These T cell receptor beta chains were read from a single sample in a study of blood T cell repertoires in COVID-19. Using immunoSEQ multiplex PCR, the repertoire was profiled, and TCRdb retains in-frame clones only, with some absent. Here the sample spans fewer than 150,000 clones, 90% being singletons. The source material was peripheral blood. These receptors were taken from a woman aged 45-60 years with acute or convalescent COVID-19. Each CDR3 is given without its conserved first and last residue.

>TRBV28|TRBJ2-5
ASSLQETQY
>TRBV24-1|TRBJ1-2
ATSDSSYGYT
>TRBV28|TRBJ1-5
ASSLVQGNQPQH
>TRBV7-3|TRBJ2-3
ASSSQSTDTQY
>TRBV7-9|TRBJ1-3
ASSSEDRISGNTIY
>TRBV6-5|TRBJ1-4
ASSSGQGDKKLF
>TRBV9|TRBJ2-5
ASSVGVAGGQETQY
>TRBV11-2|TRBJ1-1
ASSLTGEGVEAF
>TRBV30|TRBJ1-2
AWSVGVRGDYGYT
>TRBV6-2/TRBV6-3|TRBJ2-5
ASSYSGGARQETQY
>TRBV28|TRBJ1-1
ASAQGRPRGTEAF
>TRBV18|TRBJ2-7
ASSPDRTYEQY
>TRBV11-2|TRBJ1-5
ASSAQGGAGNQPQH
>TRBV7-2|TRBJ2-2
ASSYQTGLGGELF
>TRBV28|TRBJ1-2
ASSLQGPSYGYT
>TRBV9|TRBJ2-5
ASSVSRGQETQY
>TRBV7-2|TRBJ2-5
ASSLSSYSAETQY
>TRBV14|TRBJ2-1
ASSQDVVSPPYNEQF
>TRBV30|TRBJ1-5
AWEAGSNQPQH
>TRBV2|TRBJ1-5
ASSMTASNQPQH
>TRBV6-5|TRBJ1-2
ASSIQGADYGYT
>TRBV2|TRBJ2-2
ASSVAPTRQGISNTGELF
>TRBV11-3|TRBJ2-1
ASSLDGYNEQF
>TRBV11-3|TRBJ2-3
ASSLTGTDTQY
>TRBV10-1|TRBJ2-7
ASSEAENYEQY
>TRBV6-5|TRBJ2-7
ASSPPFGRGHEQY
>TRBV6-6|TRBJ2-7
ASRGRNSYEQY
>TRBV5-6|TRBJ1-5
ASSFSRGSNQPQH
>TRBV11-2|TRBJ2-3
ASSLVLAGGSTDTQY
>TRBV10-3|TRBJ1-1
AISRGGMNTEAF
>TRBV18|TRBJ1-1
ASSPITGNTEAF
>TRBV19|TRBJ1-3
ASSIQRGTGNTIY
>TRBV7-2|TRBJ1-1
ASSPWGGTNTEAF
>TRBV9|TRBJ1-6
ASSPGFSPLH
>TRBV6-5|TRBJ1-5
ASRPDRAFQPQH
>TRBV24-1|TRBJ1-2
ATSDSRGDYGYT
>TRBV28|TRBJ2-1
ASNASPGLAGVENEQF
>TRBV28|TRBJ1-1
ASSLSPGRGTEAF
>TRBV14|TRBJ2-7
ASSQDLGRSYEQY
>TRBV28|TRBJ1-6
ASRSRQGNDSPLH
>TRBV5-1|TRBJ2-1
ASSLVIAGSNEQF
>TRBV30|TRBJ2-6
AWSGTGGANVLT
>TRBV10-3|TRBJ1-4
AISEKGLGNEKLF
>TRBV5-5|TRBJ1-1
ASSLGWTGANTEAF
>TRBV12-5|TRBJ1-5
ASGLDSFIQPQH
>TRBV6-1|TRBJ1-2
ASSADGTASFYGYT
>TRBV2|TRBJ2-3
ANPGLAGGTDTQY
>TRBV9|TRBJ2-1
ASSSATYSRPNEQF
>TRBV28|TRBJ1-5
ASTRPQQGASNQPQH
>TRBV25-1|TRBJ2-7
ASSTAYEQY
>TRBV7-9|TRBJ1-4
ASSRTGTNEKLF
>TRBV21-1|TRBJ2-1
ASSTETSGRVNEQF
>TRBV7-3|TRBJ2-6
ASSPAGASGANVLT
>TRBV6-5|TRBJ1-1
ASSLPQGVGTEAF
>TRBV6-6|TRBJ2-2
ASSYLSRNTGELF
>TRBV6-5|TRBJ2-1
AHKIRDRVYNEQF
>TRBV7-2|TRBJ2-5
ASSNDLGRTQY
>TRBV5-1|TRBJ1-1
ASSFSRGNTEAF
>TRBV7-3|TRBJ2-7
ASSLSTGVYEQY